Described below is a single T cell receptor (beta chain) sequence and its context. Its antigen is unknown. The CDR3 is made up of 20 amino acids. With V trimmed by 5 bases and J by 1 base, 19 bases remained unmatched. Germline V lookup: CDR1 LNHNV, CDR2 YYDKDF (reference sequence). This entry is derived from a study of T cell repertoires in cytomegalovirus infection. Overall study context: Epitope selection comprised recently identified HLA-C-restricted CMV epitopes and well-studied HLA-B-restricted CMV epitopes. The public TCR beta signatures pointed to both CMV infection and matching HLA type.

Study-level points and caveats: Cumulative public TCR beta family frequency identified carriers of CMV plus the relevant HLA. CMV-specific TCR beta clonotypes restricted by HLA-C dominated the ex vivo response.

Each CDR3 protein gets one entry after TCRdb re-called the reads with MiXCR. The sample has some 71,000 distinct CDR3 sequences; 25% to 30% are singletons. The receptor comes from a human donor in good health (CMV status not recorded). Some clones in this sample may be carry-over from other donors' samples. V gene TRBV15 combines with J gene TRBJ2-5; 10 bases match TRBD2. The source material was CD8+ T cells from cultured PBMCs, sampled from culture after CMV antigen stimulation. Here the CDR3 DNA reads TGTGCCACCAGCGACGGGACAGTGGCTAGCGGGAGCGGGGGCCAAGAGACCCAGTACTTC. Its protein is CATSDGTVASGSGGQETQYF.